Each of the 2 T cell receptor beta chains below was sequenced from the same sample in a study of metastatic and nonmetastatic thyroid tumors. No patient had received any treatment before thyroid surgery. TCRdb reanalyzed the PCR reads via MiXCR. Of tens of thousands of clones in the sample, more than 20% were seen once. Sequencing input: blood. These receptors were obtained from a male donor with papillary thyroid cancer or a benign thyroid nodule (not recorded which). Some clones in this sample may be carry-over from other donors' samples.

V is TRBV11-2 and J is TRBJ2-1; possibly TRBD1 for D (5 bases). This CDR3 comprises 18 residues. The V and J ends lost 0 bases and 3 bases respectively, with 18 bases between them. Germline V gives CDR1 SGHAT, CDR2 FQNNGV. The CDR3 DNA reads as TGTGCCAGCAGCTTAGAGACAATACACAGGCTTTACTACAATGAGCAGTTCTTC. Its translation is CASSLETIHRLYYNEQFF. The full variable domain, its missing parts supplied by reference TRBV11-2 and TRBJ2-1, is EAGVAQSPRYKIIEKRQSVAFWCNPISGHATLYWYQQILGQGPKLLIQFQNNGVVDDSQLPKDRFSAERLKGVDSTLKIQPAKLEDSAVYLCASSLETIHRLYYNEQFFGPGTRLTVL.

V gene TRBV6-1 combines with J gene TRBJ1-3; D is undetermined. V was shortened by 0 bases and J by 5 bases, with 11 bases between the two germline ends. The germline V gene has CDR1 MNHNS and CDR2 SASEGT. The CDR3 is 15 residues long. This CDR3 is CASSEAPGSRNTIYF. As DNA, the CDR3 is TGTGCCAGCAGTGAAGCGCCGGGGTCCCGAAACACCATATATTTT.